This entry lists 22 T cell receptor beta chains sequenced from one sample in a study of blood T cell repertoires in COVID-19. Sequencing used immunoSEQ multiplex PCR; TCRdb keeps in-frame clones, though not all of them. Here the sample spans some 180,000 clones, just over 90% being singletons. Sequencing was done on a sample of peripheral blood. All receptors derive from a man aged 18 to 35 with COVID-19, enrolled during active disease.

V and J are TRBV28 and TRBJ2-1; TRBD2 matches at 8 bases. Germline trimming cut 5 bases from V and 8 bases from J; bases unmatched to any gene: 2. Germline assignment: CDR1 MDHEN and CDR2 SYDVKM. This CDR3 has 12 amino acids. DNA of the CDR3: TGTGCCAGCAGTAGCGGGAGCTATGAGCAGTTCTTC. It is translated as CASSSGSYEQFF.

V is TRBV7-9 and J is TRBJ2-2, with 11 bases identical to TRBD1. V was pared by 5 bases and J by 6 bases, with 5 bases of the junction left unmatched. The length of the CDR3 is 15 residues. Germline CDR1 SEHNR, CDR2 FQNEAQ (reference sequence). For the CDR3, the DNA is TGTGCCAGCAGCAAGGACAGGGGGCGAGCCGGGGAGCTGTTTTTT. Its translation is CASSKDRGRAGELFF. The variable domain in full, completed from reference TRBV7-9 and TRBJ2-2, reads DTGVSQNPRHKITKRGQNVTFRCDPISEHNRLYWYRQTLGQGPEFLTYFQNEAQLEKSRLLSDRFSAERPKGSFSTLEIQRTEQGDSAMYLCASSKDRGRAGELFFGEGSRLTVL.

The V call is TRBV15, the J call TRBJ2-7; D ambiguous. Per germline, CDR1 LNHNV and CDR2 YYDKDF (reference sequence). Trimming stripped 5 bases from V and 0 bases from J, with 11 bases between. The CDR3 length is 14 residues. The CDR3 reads CATSGDLISYEQYF. CDR3 nucleotides: TGTGCCACCAGCGGCGACTTGATCTCCTACGAGCAGTACTTC. Variable domain in full (rest from reference TRBV15 and TRBJ2-7): DAMVIQNPRYQVTQFGKPVTLSCSQTLNHNVMYWYQQKSSQAPKLLFHYYDKDFNNEADTPDNFQSRRPNTSFCFLDIRSPGLGDTAMYLCATSGDLISYEQYFGPGTRLTVT.

The rearrangement joins TRBV7-9 to TRBJ1-1; D is undetermined. In germline, CDR1 is SEHNR, CDR2 FQNEAQ (reference sequence). This CDR3 contains 13 residues. V gave up 3 bases and J gave up 7 bases, with 12 bases separating them. The CDR3 loop reads CASSLQDTLEAFF. The CDR3, as DNA: TGTGCCAGCAGCTTGCAGGATACGCTTGAAGCTTTCTTT.

This clone was recorded only once. The rearrangement links TRBV28 to TRBJ1-4; maybe TRBD1 (6 bases). The CDR3 has 17 amino acids. Germline V gene sequence: CDR1 MDHEN, CDR2 SYDVKM. V was clipped by 5 bases and J by 6 bases, with 22 bases between them. CDR3: CASSPIIDRRRDEKLFF. The DNA of the CDR3 is TGTGCCAGCAGTCCCATTATCGACAGGCGGAGAGATGAAAAACTGTTTTTT.

The chain uses TRBV6-6 and TRBJ1-1; 7 positions match TRBD1. This CDR3 is built from 14 residues. Germline V CDR1 and CDR2: MNHNY, SVGAGI (reference sequence). The junction had 2 bases not matched to a gene; V was cut back by 4 bases and J by 0 bases. CDR3 in DNA: TGTGCCAGCAGTTGGGACAGAATGAACACTGAAGCTTTCTTT. Its protein is CASSWDRMNTEAFF.

This chain joins TRBV6-5 and TRBJ2-7, with D perhaps TRBD2 (7 bases). Germline CDR1 MNHEY, CDR2 SVGAGI. V was pared by 3 bases and J by 2 bases, with 14 bases between. The CDR3 has 15 amino acids. The CDR3, as DNA: TGTGCCAGCAGTTATGGGGGGGCCGCCACCTACGAGCAGTACTTC. Protein product: CASSYGGAATYEQYF.

The chain employs TRBV11-2 and TRBJ2-5; perhaps TRBD2 as D (6 bases). Germline assignment: CDR1 SGHAT and CDR2 FQNNGV. Trimming cost V 3 bases and J 5 bases, with 19 bases left between them. The CDR3 totals 16 residues. The CDR3 DNA sequence: TGTGCCAGCAGCTTTCCCCGGCTAGCGACCCATGAGACCCAGTACTTC. This gives the protein CASSFPRLATHETQYF. Looking up the rest from reference TRBV11-2 and TRBJ2-5 gives the full variable domain: EAGVAQSPRYKIIEKRQSVAFWCNPISGHATLYWYQQILGQGPKLLIQFQNNGVVDDSQLPKDRFSAERLKGVDSTLKIQPAKLEDSAVYLCASSFPRLATHETQYFGPGTRLLVL.

The genes are TRBV6-5 and TRBJ1-6, with D maybe TRBD1 (5 bases). V was pared by 7 bases and J by 5 bases, with 12 bases between. The CDR3 totals 14 residues. Germline V gene sequence: CDR1 MNHEY, CDR2 SVGAGI. This CDR3 is CASTGRANNSPLHF. The CDR3 DNA is TGTGCCAGCACCGGCAGGGCAAATAATTCACCCCTCCACTTT.

The chain joins TRBV19 to TRBJ1-1; D unresolved. The V end was cut by 4 bases, the J end by 3 bases, with 18 bases between. Germline CDR1 reads LNHDA; CDR2 reads SQIVND (reference sequence). The CDR3 extends over 16 amino acids. The CDR3 DNA follows: TGTGCCAGTAGTAGCTGGGGTTGGGTAGCGGACACTGAAGCTTTCTTT. It encodes CASSSWGWVADTEAFF.

The chain couples TRBV30 to TRBJ1-4, with D hard to call. CDR3 length: 13 residues. V dropped 3 bases and J dropped 8 bases, with 13 bases sitting between them. CDR1 and CDR2 (germline): GTSNPN, SVGIG (reference sequence). In DNA form, the CDR3 reads TGTGCCTGGAGGGCGGGGTTTCTAGAAAAACTGTTTTTT. Translation gives CAWRAGFLEKLFF.

The J gene is TRBJ2-7, the V gene TRBV6-2 or TRBV6-3; 7 positions match TRBD2. Trimming at V came to 0 bases and at J to 3 bases, leaving 5 bases not matched to a gene. CDR3 size: 15 residues. Germline V gives CDR1 MNHEY, CDR2 SVGEGT. For the CDR3, the DNA is TGTGCCAGCAGTTACTCGCGGGCTAGCGGCTACGAGCAGTACTTC. Translated: CASSYSRASGYEQYF.

This chain joins TRBV19 and TRBJ2-3, with TRBD2 matching over 7 bases. The germline V gene encodes CDR1 LNHDA and CDR2 SQIVND (reference sequence). V gave up 6 bases and J gave up 1 base; unmatched junction bases: 7. The CDR3 totals 15 residues. The CDR3 spells CASSTGTIRTDTQYF. In DNA, the CDR3 is TGTGCCAGTAGCACCGGGACTATACGCACAGATACGCAGTATTTT.

This rearrangement joins TRBV19 to TRBJ2-1; 8 bases agree with TRBD2. The germline CDR1 and CDR2 sequences are LNHDA and SQIVND (reference sequence). The V gene end was trimmed by 3 bases and the J gene end by 8 bases; junction bases not matched to a gene: 12. The CDR3 runs to 16 residues. CDR3 sequence: CASSIGLAGLLDEQFF. The CDR3 DNA reads as TGTGCCAGTAGTATTGGCCTAGCGGGCCTTTTGGATGAGCAGTTCTTC. Full variable domain (outside the CDR3, taken from reference TRBV19 and TRBJ2-1): DGGITQSPKYLFRKEGQNVTLSCEQNLNHDAMYWYRQDPGQGLRLIYYSQIVNDFQKGDIAEGYSVSREKKESFPLTVTSAQKNPTAFYLCASSIGLAGLLDEQFFGPGTRLTVL.

The rearrangement joins TRBV30 to TRBJ2-7; TRBD1 agrees at 10 bases. Germline V CDR1 and CDR2: GTSNPN, SVGIG (reference sequence). CDR3 size: 14 residues. Germline trimming cut 2 bases from V and 2 bases from J; bases unmatched to any gene: 3. The CDR3 DNA follows: TGTGCCTGGAGTAGGGGGACAGGGGCCTACGAGCAGTACTTC. It yields the protein CAWSRGTGAYEQYF.

The rearrangement links TRBV28 to TRBJ2-7; TRBD1 agrees at 11 bases. The CDR3 runs 14 residues. Germline V gives CDR1 MDHEN, CDR2 SYDVKM. V dropped 10 bases and J dropped 2; count of bases not matched to a gene: 7. This chain's CDR3 is CAIHRTGGPYEQYF. Here the CDR3 DNA reads TGTGCCATCCATCGGACAGGGGGCCCCTACGAGCAGTACTTC.

In its sample, this clone was seen a few times. The chain couples TRBV6-5 to TRBJ2-7; 8 nucleotides match TRBD1. This CDR3 region has 14 residues. Germline V gives CDR1 MNHEY, CDR2 SVGAGI. The V segment lost 10 bases and the J segment 0 bases; nucleotides outside the gene matches: 8. DNA of the CDR3: TGTGCCACTGGGGGGACAGGCAACTCCTACGAGCAGTACTTC. It is translated as CATGGTGNSYEQYF.

The rearrangement joins TRBV21-1 to TRBJ1-1; the D segment call TRBD1 is taken from the table without a DNA check. TRBV21-1 is listed as a pseudogene. The length of the CDR3 is 16 residues. The DNA for the CDR3 is TGTGCCAGCAGCCCACCCTTGGGCAGGTTGAACACTGAAGCTTTCTTT. The encoded protein is CASSPPLGRLNTEAFF.

The chain combines TRBV4-2 with TRBJ1-1; no firm D call. V shed 1 base and J shed 7 bases, with 10 bases lying between them. CDR3 length equals 13 residues. CDR1 and CDR2 (germline): LGHNA, YNFKEQ. The CDR3 nucleotides are TGTGCCAGCAGCCAAGGTGATCGGGGTGAAGCTTTCTTT. As protein: CASSQGDRGEAFF.

This chain joins TRBV7-9 and TRBJ2-7; perhaps TRBD2 as D (6 bases). The CDR3 consists of 14 residues. The ends were cut back, 5 bases at V and 1 base at J, with 12 bases in the middle. CDR1 is SEHNR, CDR2 FQNEAQ, per germline (reference sequence). In nucleotides, the CDR3 is TGTGCCAGCAGCCCGTTCGGGAGATCCTACGAGCAGTACTTC. It yields the protein CASSPFGRSYEQYF.

The chain carries TRBV2 and TRBJ2-1, with 14 bases matching TRBD2. Germline CDR1 is SNHLY and CDR2 is FYNNEI. After removal of 8 bases from V and 3 bases from J, the junction contained 0 bases not matched to a gene. CDR3 size: 14 residues. In DNA, the CDR3 is TGTGCCAGCGGGACTAGCGGGAGCTACAATGAGCAGTTCTTC. This encodes CASGTSGSYNEQFF.

This clone was seen only once. This chain joins TRBV4-1 and TRBJ2-3; no firm D call. The ends were cut back, 1 base at V and 4 bases at J, with 6 bases in the middle. In germline, CDR1 is MGHRA, CDR2 YSYEKL. The CDR3 is 13 amino acids. The CDR3 DNA is TGCGCCAGCAGCCAAGGTATTGCAGATACGCAGTATTTT. It is translated as CASSQGIADTQYF.